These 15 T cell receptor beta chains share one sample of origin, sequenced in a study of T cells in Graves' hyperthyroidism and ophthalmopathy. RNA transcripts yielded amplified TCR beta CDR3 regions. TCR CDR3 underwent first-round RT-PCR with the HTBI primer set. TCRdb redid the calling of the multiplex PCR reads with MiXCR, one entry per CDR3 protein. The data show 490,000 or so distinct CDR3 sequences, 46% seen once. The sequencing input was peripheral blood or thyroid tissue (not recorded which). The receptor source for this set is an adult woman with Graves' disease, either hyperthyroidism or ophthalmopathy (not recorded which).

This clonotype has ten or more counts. The CDR3 reads CSVTTGGVGSQETQYF. The CDR3 nucleotides read TGCAGCGTGACCACAGGGGGCGTGGGGTCCCAAGAGACCCAGTACTTC. The chain has TRBV29-1 and TRBJ2-5, with 9 bases lining up with TRBD1. The length of the CDR3 is 16 residues. Germline V gene data show CDR1 as SQVTM and CDR2 as ANQGSEA. V lost 6 bases to trimming and J lost 1 base; unmatched junction nucleotides: 12.

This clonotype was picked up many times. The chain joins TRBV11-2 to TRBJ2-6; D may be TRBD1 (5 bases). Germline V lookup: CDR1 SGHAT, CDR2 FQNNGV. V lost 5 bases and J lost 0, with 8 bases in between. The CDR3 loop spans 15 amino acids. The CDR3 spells CASSPRGSGANVLTF. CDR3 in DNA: TGTGCCAGCAGCCCTAGGGGCTCTGGGGCCAACGTCCTGACTTTC.

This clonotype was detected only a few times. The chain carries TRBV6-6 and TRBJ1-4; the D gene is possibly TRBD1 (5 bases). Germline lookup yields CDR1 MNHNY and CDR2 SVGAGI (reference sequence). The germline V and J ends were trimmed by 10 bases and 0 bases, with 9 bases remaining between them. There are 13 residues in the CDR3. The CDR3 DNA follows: TGTGCCATCAGGGCTCCAACTAATGAAAAACTGTTTTTT. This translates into CAIRAPTNEKLFF.

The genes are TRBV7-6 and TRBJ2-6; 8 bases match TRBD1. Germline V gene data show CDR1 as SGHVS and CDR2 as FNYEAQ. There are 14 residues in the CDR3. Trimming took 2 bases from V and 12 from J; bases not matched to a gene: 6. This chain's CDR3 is CASSLQGAASVLTF. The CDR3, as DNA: TGTGCCAGCAGCTTACAGGGGGCGGCTAGCGTCCTGACTTTC.

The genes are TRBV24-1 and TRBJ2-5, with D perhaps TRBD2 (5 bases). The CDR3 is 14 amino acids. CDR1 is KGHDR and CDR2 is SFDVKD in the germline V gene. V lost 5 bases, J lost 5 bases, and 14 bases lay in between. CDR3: CATSALTTGETQYF. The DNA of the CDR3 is TGTGCCACCAGTGCATTGACTACCGGGGAGACCCAGTACTTC.

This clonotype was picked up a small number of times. CDR3 residues: CSVIRGRGETQYF. Written as DNA, the CDR3 is TGCAGCGTGATACGGGGCCGGGGGGAGACCCAGTACTTC. This sequence joins TRBV29-1 and TRBJ2-5; D is perhaps TRBD2 (6 bases). This CDR3 has 13 amino acids. CDR1 is SQVTM and CDR2 is ANQGSEA in the germline V gene. The V and J ends lost 6 bases and 5 bases respectively, with 16 bases between them.

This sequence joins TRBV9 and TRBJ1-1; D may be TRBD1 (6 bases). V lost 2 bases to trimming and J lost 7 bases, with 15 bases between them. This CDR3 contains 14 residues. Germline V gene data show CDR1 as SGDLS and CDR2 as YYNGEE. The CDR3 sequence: CASSVSQGFGEAFF. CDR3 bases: TGTGCCAGCAGCGTTAGTCAGGGGTTCGGTGAAGCTTTCTTT.

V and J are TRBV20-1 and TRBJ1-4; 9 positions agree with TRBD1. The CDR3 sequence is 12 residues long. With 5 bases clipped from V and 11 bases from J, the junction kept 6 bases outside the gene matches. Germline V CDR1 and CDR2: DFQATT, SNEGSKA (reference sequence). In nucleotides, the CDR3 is TGCAGTGCTCCCCAGGGACAGGGTAAACTGTTTTTT. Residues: CSAPQGQGKLFF.

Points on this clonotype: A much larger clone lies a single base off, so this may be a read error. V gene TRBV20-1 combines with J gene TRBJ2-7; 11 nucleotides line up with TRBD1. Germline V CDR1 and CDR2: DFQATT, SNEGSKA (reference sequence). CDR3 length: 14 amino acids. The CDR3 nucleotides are TGCGGTGCTAGATTGGGACAGGGGGCCTACGAGCAGTACTTC. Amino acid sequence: CGARLGQGAYEQYF.

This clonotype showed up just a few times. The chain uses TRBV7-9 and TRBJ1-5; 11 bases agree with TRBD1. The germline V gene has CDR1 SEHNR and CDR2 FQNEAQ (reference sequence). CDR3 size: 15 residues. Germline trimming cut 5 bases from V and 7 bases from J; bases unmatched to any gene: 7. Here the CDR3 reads CASSHRDRGYQPQHF. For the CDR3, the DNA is TGTGCCAGCAGCCACCGGGACAGGGGGTACCAGCCCCAGCATTTT.

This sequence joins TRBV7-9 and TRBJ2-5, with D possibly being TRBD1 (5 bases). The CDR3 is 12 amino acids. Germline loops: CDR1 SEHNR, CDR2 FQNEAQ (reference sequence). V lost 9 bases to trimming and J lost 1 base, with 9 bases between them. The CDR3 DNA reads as TGTGCCAGTTGGGGCATCCAAGAGACCCAGTACTTC. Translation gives CASWGIQETQYF.

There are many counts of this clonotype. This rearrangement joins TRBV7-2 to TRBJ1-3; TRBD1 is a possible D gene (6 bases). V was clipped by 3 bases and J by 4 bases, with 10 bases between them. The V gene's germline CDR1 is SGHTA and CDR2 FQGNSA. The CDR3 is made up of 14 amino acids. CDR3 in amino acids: CASSFPGQGNTIYF. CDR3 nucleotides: TGTGCCAGCAGCTTCCCAGGACAGGGAAACACCATATATTTT.

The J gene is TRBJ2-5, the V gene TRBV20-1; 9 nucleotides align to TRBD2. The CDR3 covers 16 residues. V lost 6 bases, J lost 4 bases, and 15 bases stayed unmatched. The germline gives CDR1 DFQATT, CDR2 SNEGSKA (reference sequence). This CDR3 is CSALGRSGRGAETQYF. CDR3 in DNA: TGCAGTGCACTCGGACGTAGCGGGAGAGGGGCAGAGACCCAGTACTTC.

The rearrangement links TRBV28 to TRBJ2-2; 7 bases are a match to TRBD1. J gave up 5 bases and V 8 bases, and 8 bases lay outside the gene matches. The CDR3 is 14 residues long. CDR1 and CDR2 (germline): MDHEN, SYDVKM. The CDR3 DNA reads TGTGCCAGCGGGCTACAGGGGCTAACCGGGGAGCTGTTTTTT. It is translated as CASGLQGLTGELFF.

CDR3 in amino acids: CASTDDGTRSTGELFF. The CDR3 nucleotides read TGTGCCAGCACCGACGACGGAACAAGGAGCACCGGGGAGCTGTTTTTT. The V call is TRBV11-2, the J call TRBJ2-2; D gene ambiguous. The germline gives CDR1 SGHAT, CDR2 FQNNGV. The CDR3 has 16 amino acids. Trimming took off 7 bases at V and 4 bases at J, with 19 bases between the two ends.